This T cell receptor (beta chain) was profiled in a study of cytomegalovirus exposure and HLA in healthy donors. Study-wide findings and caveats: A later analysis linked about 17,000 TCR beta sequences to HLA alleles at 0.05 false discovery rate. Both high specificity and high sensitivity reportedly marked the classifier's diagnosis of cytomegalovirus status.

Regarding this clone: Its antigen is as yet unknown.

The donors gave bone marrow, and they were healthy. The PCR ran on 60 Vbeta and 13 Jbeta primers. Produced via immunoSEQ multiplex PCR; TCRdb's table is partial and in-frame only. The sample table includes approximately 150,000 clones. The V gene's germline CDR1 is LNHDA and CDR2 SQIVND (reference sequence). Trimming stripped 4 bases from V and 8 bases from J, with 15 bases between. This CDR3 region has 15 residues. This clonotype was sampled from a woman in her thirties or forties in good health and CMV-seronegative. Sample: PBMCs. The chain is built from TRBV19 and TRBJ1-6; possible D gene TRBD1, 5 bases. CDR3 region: CASSTLIQGDSPLHF. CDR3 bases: TGTGCCAGTAGTACCCTGATCCAGGGTGATTCACCCCTCCACTTT.